This paragraph covers one T cell receptor beta chain sequence. What antigen it recognizes has not been identified. No much larger clone exists at a distance of one base, and base qualities are not known. These data originate in a study of blood T cell repertoires in COVID-19 (dated by TCRdb to about 2020). Broadly, across the study: Samples from collaborators originated in the United States, Italy and Spain and spanned both the acute and convalescent phases of COVID-19. The samples were drawn from the first 160 participants of the ongoing ImmuneRACE study and from about 1,200 subjects provided by 6 global collaborators. The sample metadata nearly always contained a de-identified subject ID, COVID-19 status, age in years and sex. The material from the prospective study consisted of cDNA or gDNA derived from T cells, B-cell-depleted T cells, or PBMCs. Where available, HLA class I and class II types were taken from metadata supplied by the sample provider and were not determined by assay-based typing. The repertoires were released in a freely available public database meant as a resource for research on the immune response to SARS-CoV-2. Subjects who had been exposed to COVID-19, were actively infected with it, or had recovered from it provided the deeply sampled blood TCRbeta repertoires that made up the dataset.

Broader findings and caveats from the paper: The amount of clinical and demographic metadata varied by source and participant and was provided uncurated.

TCRbeta CDR3 regions were amplified from genomic DNA by means of the immunoSEQ Assay, a bias-controlled multiplex PCR. From the authors' description of their analysis: The number of nucleated cells in each sample was estimated by amplification of reference gene primers within the assay. To quantify the absolute abundance of each unique TCRbeta CDR3 rearrangement, sequence reads were collapsed and filtered. For each sample, productive Simpson clonality was calculated as the square root of Simpson's diversity index over productive rearrangements. TCRdb limited this immuneACCESS table to in-frame rearrangements with V and J called. A share of clones is missing; checked studies link under half to unresolved V genes, and the rest is unexplained. V, J and clone size reflect that table, while D and trimming were determined from the DNA. Counted in this sample were about 240,000 clones; around 83% of them appeared once. The top ten clones comprise roughly 1.9% of the sample.

Another Seattle source contributed samples from volunteer blood donors who had recovered from COVID-19. Whole blood was collected in K2EDTA tubes by collaborating institutions according to the institutions' own protocols. For TCRbeta analysis, collaborators shipped samples in one of three forms: frozen whole blood, isolated PBMCs, or DNA extracted from either of those sample types. The sequenced sample consisted of peripheral blood. This TCR was sampled from a man in his thirties or forties who had recovered from COVID-19.

The CDR3 corresponds to CAIGAGGLSYEQYF. The bases are TGTGCCATCGGGGCAGGGGGCCTATCCTACGAGCAGTACTTC. The sequence joins TRBV10-3 to TRBJ2-7; a stretch of 8 junction bases matches TRBD1. Per the germline V gene, ENHRY is the CDR1 and SYGVKD is the CDR2. The CDR3 starts with the cysteine, ends with the phenylalanine, and has 14 residues. Left in the record is the CDR3 DNA by itself, 42 bases read in frame from the first base. Trimming takes 8 bases off V and 1 base off J; junction bases not matched to a gene: 7.